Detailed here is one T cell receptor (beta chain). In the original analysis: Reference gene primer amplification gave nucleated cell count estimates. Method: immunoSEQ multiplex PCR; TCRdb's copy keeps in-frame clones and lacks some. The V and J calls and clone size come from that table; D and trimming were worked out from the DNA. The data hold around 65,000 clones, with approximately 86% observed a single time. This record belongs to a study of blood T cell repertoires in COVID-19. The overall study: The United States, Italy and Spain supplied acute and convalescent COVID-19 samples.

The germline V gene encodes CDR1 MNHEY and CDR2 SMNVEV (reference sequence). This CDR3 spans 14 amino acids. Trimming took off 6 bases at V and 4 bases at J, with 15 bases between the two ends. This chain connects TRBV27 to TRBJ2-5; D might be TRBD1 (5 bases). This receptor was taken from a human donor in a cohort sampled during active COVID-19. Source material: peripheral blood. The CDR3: CASRGIGQRETQYF. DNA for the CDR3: TGTGCCAGCAGAGGAATCGGACAACGAGAGACCCAGTACTTC.